A single sample gave rise to the 20 T cell receptor beta chains below, sequenced in a study of lymphopenia after photon versus proton radiotherapy. Sequenced by immunoSEQ multiplex PCR; TCRdb stores in-frame clones only, minus some. The sample consists of about 40,000 clones, about 86% of them appearing once. Sequences were derived from peripheral blood, sampled from a patient treated with proton-based radiotherapy. The origin of the receptors is an older woman with pancreatic cancer. Some clones in this sample may be carry-over from other donors' samples.

The chain couples TRBV6-5 to TRBJ1-4; D gene ambiguous. In germline, CDR1 is MNHEY, CDR2 SVGAGI. V was pared by 7 bases and J by 12 bases, with 24 bases between. This CDR3 comprises 15 residues. Written as DNA, the CDR3 is TGTGCCAGCACCGACCGGGCGAATCGACAACCTCAACTGTTTTTT. Translation gives CASTDRANRQPQLFF.

The chain joins TRBV27 to TRBJ2-5, with unresolved D. The J call is in doubt because the DNA end fits TRBJ2-7 better. This CDR3 contains 14 residues. Germline-derived CDR1 and CDR2 are MNHEY and SMNVEV (reference sequence). CDR3 sequence reads: CASSPETSSYEQYF. The CDR3 coding sequence is TGTGCCAGCAGCCCCGAAACTTCGTCCTACGAGCAGTACTTC.

This clone occurred once. The rearrangement joins TRBV6-6 to TRBJ1-2; no definite D call. V lost 8 bases and J 2 bases, leaving 12 bases between the germline ends. CDR1 is MNHNY, CDR2 SVGAGI, per germline (reference sequence). The CDR3 is made up of 13 amino acids. The CDR3 nucleotides are TGTGCCAGCGCTAAACAGCAGAACTATGGCTACACCTTC. It translates to CASAKQQNYGYTF.

This clone was observed once. The genes are TRBV28 and TRBJ2-2; 11 positions match TRBD2. Germline V CDR1 and CDR2: MDHEN, SYDVKM. The CDR3 covers 15 residues. The junction had 6 bases not matched to a gene; V was cut back by 6 bases and J by 6 bases. In nucleotides, the CDR3 is TGTGCCAGCAGAAAGACTAGCGGGACAGCCGGGGAGCTGTTTTTT. It encodes CASRKTSGTAGELFF.

This sequence joins TRBV11-2 and TRBJ2-1; 7 nucleotides agree with TRBD2. J lost 0 bases, V lost 3 bases, and 2 bases had no gene match. In germline, CDR1 is SGHAT, CDR2 FQNNGV. This CDR3 spans 15 amino acids. The CDR3 DNA reads TGTGCCAGCAGCTTGGGGGGGACCTCCTACAATGAGCAGTTCTTC. Protein sequence: CASSLGGTSYNEQFF.

V is TRBV9 and J is TRBJ2-5, with no clear D. Germline V CDR1 and CDR2: SGDLS, YYNGEE. Trimming removed 0 bases from V and 9 bases from J, with 12 bases in between. The CDR3 runs to 13 residues. The CDR3 DNA is TGTGCCAGCAGCGTAGAGGGTGCGGTGGCCCAGTACTTC. Translating gives CASSVEGAVAQYF.

This clone is deemed medium-sized. The V call is TRBV28, the J call TRBJ2-2; TRBD1 matches at 8 bases. CDR1 is MDHEN and CDR2 is SYDVKM in the germline V gene. CDR3 length equals 14 residues. V shed 6 bases and J 1 base; nucleotides not matched to a gene: 1. CDR3 protein: CASRGQGNTGELFF. The CDR3 DNA is TGTGCCAGCAGAGGACAGGGGAACACCGGGGAGCTGTTTTTT.

The chain links TRBV30 to TRBJ1-1; TRBD1 agrees at 7 bases. Germline lookup yields CDR1 GTSNPN and CDR2 SVGIG (reference sequence). Trimming at V came to 1 base and at J to 4 bases, leaving 6 bases not matched to a gene. The CDR3 is made up of 14 amino acids. The CDR3: CAWSGGGGVTEAFF. CDR3 sequence (DNA): TGTGCCTGGAGTGGAGGGGGCGGGGTCACTGAAGCTTTCTTT.

The V gene is TRBV5-4, the J gene TRBJ2-3; D gene unclear. The V and J ends lost 2 bases and 5 bases respectively, with 12 bases between them. Germline V gene sequence: CDR1 SGHNT, CDR2 YYREEE (reference sequence). The CDR3 length is 14 residues. The CDR3 reads CASSFSVERDTQYF. The CDR3 DNA follows: TGTGCCAGCAGCTTCTCGGTGGAACGAGATACGCAGTATTTT.

The rearrangement links TRBV18 to TRBJ2-3; D unresolved. The CDR3 contains 14 residues. Germline loops: CDR1 KGHSH, CDR2 LQKENI. Trimming removed 1 base at V and 0 bases at J, with 5 bases between. The CDR3 protein is CASSPLSSTDTQYF. The CDR3 DNA follows: TGTGCCAGCTCACCACTCTCTAGCACAGATACGCAGTATTTT.

This clone came up a few times. This rearrangement joins TRBV29-1 to TRBJ2-7, with 7 positions matching TRBD1. Losses at the gene ends were 7 bases for V and 3 bases for J; bases not matched to a gene: 9. Germline lookup yields CDR1 SQVTM and CDR2 ANQGSEA. This CDR3 is built from 13 residues. DNA of the CDR3: TGCAGCGCCCAACCGCGACAGGGCTACGAGCAGTACTTC. Its protein product is CSAQPRQGYEQYF.

This chain uses TRBV7-9 with TRBJ2-5; D remains ambiguous. This CDR3 is 15 amino acids long. Trimming shortened V by 2 bases and J by 2 bases, and 12 bases separated the two germline ends. CDR1 SEHNR and CDR2 FQNEAQ come from the germline V gene (reference sequence). The CDR3 sequence is CASSLLPGSQETQYF. The DNA of the CDR3 is TGTGCCAGCAGCTTATTGCCAGGTAGTCAAGAGACCCAGTACTTC.

This sequence joins TRBV30 and TRBJ2-3; 13 nucleotides line up with TRBD2. V lost 3 bases to trimming and J lost 4 bases; unmatched junction nucleotides: 4. CDR1 is GTSNPN and CDR2 is SVGIG in the germline V gene (reference sequence). The CDR3 spans 15 residues. The CDR3 coding sequence is TGTGCCTGGAGGGCGGGACTAGCGGGACCAGATACGCAGTATTTT. Protein: CAWRAGLAGPDTQYF. Filled out from reference TRBV30 and TRBJ2-3, the complete variable domain reads SQTIHQWPATLVQPVGSPLSLECTVEGTSNPNLYWYRQAAGRGLQLLFYSVGIGQISSEVPQNLSASRPQDRQFILSSKKLLLSDSGFYLCAWRAGLAGPDTQYFGPGTRLTVL.

The chain employs TRBV14 and TRBJ1-2, with a tentative D call TRBD1 (5 bases). V lost 4 bases to trimming and J lost 14 bases, with 17 bases between them. The CDR3 covers 12 residues. Germline CDR1 reads SGHDN; CDR2 reads FVKESK. As DNA, the CDR3 is TGTGCCAGCAGCCCAACGAATGGGGCGGCTACCTTC. Translated: CASSPTNGAATF.

In its sample, this clone was seen once. V gene TRBV19 combines with J gene TRBJ2-7, with 9 bases that match TRBD1. Germline CDR1 is LNHDA and CDR2 is SQIVND (reference sequence). This CDR3 comprises 15 residues. The V gene end was trimmed by 5 bases and the J gene end by 6 bases; junction bases not matched to a gene: 11. This CDR3 is CASSFRPGQGGEQYF. The CDR3 nucleotides read TGTGCCAGTAGTTTCAGACCGGGACAGGGTGGCGAGCAGTACTTC.

This chain links TRBV6-5 with TRBJ2-3, with a tentative D call TRBD2 (5 bases). Looked up from germline, CDR1 is MNHEY and CDR2 is SVGAGI. V was trimmed by 6 bases and J by 1 base, leaving 11 bases between them. CDR3 size: 14 residues. CDR3 sequence reads: CASSRAGRTDTQYF. In DNA, the CDR3 is TGTGCCAGCAGCCGGGCGGGCCGCACAGATACGCAGTATTTT.

The CDR3 here is CASRPGLAVSYEQYF. CDR3 in DNA: TGTGCCAGCAGACCCGGACTAGCAGTTTCCTACGAGCAGTACTTC. The chain is built from TRBV28 and TRBJ2-7, with 8 nucleotides matching TRBD2. V gave up 6 bases and J gave up 1 base; unmatched junction bases: 8. Germline CDR1 reads MDHEN; CDR2 reads SYDVKM. The CDR3 contains 15 residues.

This clone appeared a single time. The rearrangement joins TRBV18 to TRBJ2-2, with 8 bases that match TRBD2. The CDR3 is 18 residues long. From germline, CDR1 is KGHSH and CDR2 LQKENI. V shed 1 base and J 0 bases; nucleotides not matched to a gene: 7. CDR3 amino acids: CASSPRDTSGANTGELFF. The CDR3 nucleotides are TGTGCCAGCTCACCACGGGATACTAGCGGAGCGAACACCGGGGAGCTGTTTTTT. The variable domain in full, with the rest retrieved from reference TRBV18 and TRBJ2-2, is NAGVMQNPRHLVRRRGQEARLRCSPMKGHSHVYWYRQLPEEGLKFMVYLQKENIIDESGMPKERFSAEFPKEGPSILRIQQVVRGDSAAYFCASSPRDTSGANTGELFFGEGSRLTVL.

The chain has TRBV30 and TRBJ1-1, with 8 nucleotides matching TRBD1. Germline V gives CDR1 GTSNPN, CDR2 SVGIG (reference sequence). The CDR3 spans 15 residues. With 2 bases clipped from V and 11 bases from J, the junction kept 16 bases outside the gene matches. The chain's CDR3 is CAWSRTSLRQGTAFF. CDR3 DNA: TGTGCCTGGAGTCGGACATCATTAAGACAGGGGACGGCTTTCTTT.

This clone was observed a handful of times. The chain has TRBV18 and TRBJ2-2; 10 bases match TRBD1. With 3 bases clipped from V and 6 bases from J, the junction kept 7 bases outside the gene matches. Germline assignment: CDR1 KGHSH and CDR2 LQKENI. This CDR3 spans 16 amino acids. CDR3 sequence reads: CASSPTGQGISGELFF. CDR3 DNA sequence: TGTGCCAGCTCACCTACGGGACAGGGGATATCCGGGGAGCTGTTTTTT.